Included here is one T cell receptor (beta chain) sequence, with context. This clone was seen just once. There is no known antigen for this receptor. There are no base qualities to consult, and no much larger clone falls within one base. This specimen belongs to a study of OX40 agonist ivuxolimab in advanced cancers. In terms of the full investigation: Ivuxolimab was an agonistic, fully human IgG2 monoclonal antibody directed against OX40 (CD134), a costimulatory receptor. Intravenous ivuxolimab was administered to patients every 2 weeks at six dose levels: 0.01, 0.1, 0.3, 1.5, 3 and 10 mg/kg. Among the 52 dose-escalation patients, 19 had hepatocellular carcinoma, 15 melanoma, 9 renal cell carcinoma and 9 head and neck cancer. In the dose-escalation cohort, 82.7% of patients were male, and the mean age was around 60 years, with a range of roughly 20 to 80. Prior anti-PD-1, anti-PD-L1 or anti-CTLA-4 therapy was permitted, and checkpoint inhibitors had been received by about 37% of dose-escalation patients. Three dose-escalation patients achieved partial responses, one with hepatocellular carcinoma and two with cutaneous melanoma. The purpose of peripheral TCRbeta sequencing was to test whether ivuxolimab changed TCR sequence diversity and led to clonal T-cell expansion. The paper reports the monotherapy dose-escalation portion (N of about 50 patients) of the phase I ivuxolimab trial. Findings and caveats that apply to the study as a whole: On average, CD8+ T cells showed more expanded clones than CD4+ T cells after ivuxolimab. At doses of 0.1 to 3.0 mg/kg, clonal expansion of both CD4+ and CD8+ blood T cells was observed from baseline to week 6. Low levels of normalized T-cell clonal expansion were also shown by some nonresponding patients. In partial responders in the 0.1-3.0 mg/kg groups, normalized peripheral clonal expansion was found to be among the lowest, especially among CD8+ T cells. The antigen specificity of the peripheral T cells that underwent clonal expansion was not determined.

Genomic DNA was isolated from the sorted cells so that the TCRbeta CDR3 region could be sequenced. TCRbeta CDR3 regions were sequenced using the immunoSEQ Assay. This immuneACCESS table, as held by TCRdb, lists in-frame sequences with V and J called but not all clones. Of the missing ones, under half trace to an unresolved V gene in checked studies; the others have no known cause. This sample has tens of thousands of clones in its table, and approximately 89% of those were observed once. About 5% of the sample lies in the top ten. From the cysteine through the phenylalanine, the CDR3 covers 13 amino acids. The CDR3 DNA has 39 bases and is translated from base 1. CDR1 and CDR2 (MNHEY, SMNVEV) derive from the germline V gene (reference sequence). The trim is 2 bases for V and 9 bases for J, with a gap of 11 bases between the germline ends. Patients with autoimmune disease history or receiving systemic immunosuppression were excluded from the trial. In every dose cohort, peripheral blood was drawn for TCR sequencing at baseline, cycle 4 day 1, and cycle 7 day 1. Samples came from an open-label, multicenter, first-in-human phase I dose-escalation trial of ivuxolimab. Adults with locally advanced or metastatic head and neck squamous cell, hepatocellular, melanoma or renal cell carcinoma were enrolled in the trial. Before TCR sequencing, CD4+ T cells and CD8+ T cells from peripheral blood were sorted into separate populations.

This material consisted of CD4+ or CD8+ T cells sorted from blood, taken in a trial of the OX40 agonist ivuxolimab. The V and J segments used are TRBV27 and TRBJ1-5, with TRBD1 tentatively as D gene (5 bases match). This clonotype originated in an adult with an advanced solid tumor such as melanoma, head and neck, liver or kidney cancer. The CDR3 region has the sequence CASSLKGPGPQHF. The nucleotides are TGTGCCAGCAGTTTAAAGGGACCAGGGCCCCAGCATTTT.